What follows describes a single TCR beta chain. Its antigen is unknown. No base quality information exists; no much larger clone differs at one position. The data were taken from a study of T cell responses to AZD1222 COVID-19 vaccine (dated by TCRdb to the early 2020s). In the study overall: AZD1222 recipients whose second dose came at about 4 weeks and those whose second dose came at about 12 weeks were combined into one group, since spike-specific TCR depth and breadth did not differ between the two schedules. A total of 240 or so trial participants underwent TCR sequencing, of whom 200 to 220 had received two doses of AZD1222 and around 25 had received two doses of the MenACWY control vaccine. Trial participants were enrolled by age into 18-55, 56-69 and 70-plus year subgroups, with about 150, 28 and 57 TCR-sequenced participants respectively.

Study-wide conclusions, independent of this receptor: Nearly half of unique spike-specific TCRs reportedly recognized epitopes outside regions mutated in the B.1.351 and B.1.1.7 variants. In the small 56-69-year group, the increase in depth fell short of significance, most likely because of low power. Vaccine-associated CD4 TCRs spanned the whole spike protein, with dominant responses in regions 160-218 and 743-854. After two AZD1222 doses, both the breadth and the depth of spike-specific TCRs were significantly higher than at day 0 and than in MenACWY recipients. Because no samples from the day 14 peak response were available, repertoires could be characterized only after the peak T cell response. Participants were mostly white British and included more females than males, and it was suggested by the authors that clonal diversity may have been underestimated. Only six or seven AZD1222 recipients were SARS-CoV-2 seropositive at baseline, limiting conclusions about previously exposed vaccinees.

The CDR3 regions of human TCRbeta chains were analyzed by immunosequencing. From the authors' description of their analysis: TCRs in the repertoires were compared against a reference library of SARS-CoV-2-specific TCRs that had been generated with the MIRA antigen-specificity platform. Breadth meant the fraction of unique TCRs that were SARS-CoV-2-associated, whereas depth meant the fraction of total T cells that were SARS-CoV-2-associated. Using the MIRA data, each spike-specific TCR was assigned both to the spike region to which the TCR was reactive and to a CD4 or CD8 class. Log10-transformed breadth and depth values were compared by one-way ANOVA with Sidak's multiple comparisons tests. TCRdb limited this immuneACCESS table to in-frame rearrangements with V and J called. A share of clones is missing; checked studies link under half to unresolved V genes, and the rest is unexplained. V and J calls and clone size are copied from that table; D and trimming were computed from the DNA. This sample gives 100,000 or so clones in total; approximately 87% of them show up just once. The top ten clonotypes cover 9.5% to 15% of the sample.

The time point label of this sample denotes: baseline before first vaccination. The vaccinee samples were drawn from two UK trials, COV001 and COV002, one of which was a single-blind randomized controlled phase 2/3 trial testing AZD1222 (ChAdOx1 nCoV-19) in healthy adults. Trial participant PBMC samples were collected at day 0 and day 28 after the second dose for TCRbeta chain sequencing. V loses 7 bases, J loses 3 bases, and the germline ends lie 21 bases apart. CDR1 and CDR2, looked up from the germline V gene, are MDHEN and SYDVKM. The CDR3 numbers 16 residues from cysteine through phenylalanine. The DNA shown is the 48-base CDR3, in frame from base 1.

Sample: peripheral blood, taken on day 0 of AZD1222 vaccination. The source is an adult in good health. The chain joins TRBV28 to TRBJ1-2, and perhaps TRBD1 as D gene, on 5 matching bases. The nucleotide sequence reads TGTGCCAGCACCAACTCTGGGGGGAACAGATACTATGGCTACACCTTC. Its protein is CASTNSGGNRYYGYTF.